Presented here are 25 T cell receptor beta chains from one specimen sequenced in a study of long-term antiretroviral therapy in people with HIV. Survey-level resolution applied to immunoSEQ assay v3.0. The table came from immunoSEQ multiplex PCR; TCRdb's copy has only in-frame clones and leaves some out. The table lists over 35,000 clones, 75% to 90% of them singletons, with 5.2% in the top ten. The specimen was unsorted PBMCs, collected 1.5 years after starting antiretroviral therapy. The receptors were sampled from a man in his late teens or twenties with HIV.

The genes are TRBV28 and TRBJ1-1; D not resolved. The germline V gene encodes CDR1 MDHEN and CDR2 SYDVKM. V was trimmed by 7 bases and J by 1 base, leaving 16 bases between them. The CDR3 covers 15 residues. CDR3 sequence reads: CASIARDSGNTEAFF. As DNA, the CDR3 is TGTGCCAGCATTGCCCGAGATTCCGGGAACACTGAAGCTTTCTTT.

The chain couples TRBV27 to TRBJ2-7; D ambiguous. The CDR3 length is 15 residues. Trimming shortened V by 2 bases and J by 0 bases, and 11 bases separated the two germline ends. CDR1 is MNHEY, CDR2 SMNVEV, per germline (reference sequence). The CDR3 reads CASSLLPPSSYEQYF. CDR3 nucleotides: TGTGCCAGCAGTTTACTACCCCCTAGCTCCTACGAGCAGTACTTC.

The rearrangement links TRBV7-9 to TRBJ2-1; D is uncertain. The germline V gene has CDR1 SEHNR and CDR2 FQNEAQ (reference sequence). The CDR3 runs 13 residues. Trimming shortened V by 2 bases and J by 6 bases, and 8 bases separated the two germline ends. CDR3 region: CASSLKVVNEQFF. The CDR3 nucleotides read TGTGCCAGCAGCTTAAAGGTGGTCAATGAGCAGTTCTTC. Variable domain in full (rest from reference TRBV7-9 and TRBJ2-1): DTGVSQNPRHKITKRGQNVTFRCDPISEHNRLYWYRQTLGQGPEFLTYFQNEAQLEKSRLLSDRFSAERPKGSFSTLEIQRTEQGDSAMYLCASSLKVVNEQFFGPGTRLTVL.

The rearrangement joins TRBV28 to TRBJ1-5; TRBD1 agrees at 7 bases. With 4 bases clipped from V and 6 bases from J, the junction kept 12 bases outside the gene matches. The CDR3 spans 16 residues. Germline V gene data show CDR1 as MDHEN and CDR2 as SYDVKM. Here the CDR3 DNA reads TGTGCCAGCAGTTATGTAGGACAGGTGTTTGGTCAGCCCCAGCATTTT. Encoded protein: CASSYVGQVFGQPQHF.

The gene calls are TRBV14 and TRBJ1-4, with D perhaps TRBD1 (6 bases). The CDR3 consists of 16 residues. Germline loops: CDR1 SGHDN, CDR2 FVKESK. The V gene lost 5 bases and the J gene lost 2 bases, with 15 bases spanning the gap. CDR3 sequence: CASSYRVGKTNEKLFF. Written as DNA, the CDR3 is TGTGCCAGCAGCTACAGGGTCGGAAAGACTAATGAAAAACTGTTTTTT.

This clone was picked up one time. V gene TRBV6-5 combines with J gene TRBJ1-3; D unresolved. Germline V gene lookup returns CDR1 MNHEY and CDR2 SVGAGI. The CDR3 consists of 11 residues. V dropped 3 bases and J dropped 3 bases, with 0 bases sitting between them. The DNA of the CDR3 is TGTGCCAGCAGTTATGGAAACACCATATATTTT. Its protein product is CASSYGNTIYF.

V is TRBV7-9 and J is TRBJ2-2, with 10 bases identical to TRBD1. The V segment lost 3 bases and the J segment 6 bases; nucleotides outside the gene matches: 7. Germline V gene lookup returns CDR1 SEHNR and CDR2 FQNEAQ (reference sequence). The CDR3 is made up of 16 amino acids. The CDR3 sequence: CASSFGTGDNSGELFF. Written as DNA, the CDR3 is TGTGCCAGCAGCTTCGGGACAGGGGATAACTCCGGGGAGCTGTTTTTT.

This rearrangement joins TRBV23-1 to TRBJ2-1; 7 positions match TRBD1. TRBV23-1 is an open reading frame whose function is uncertain. V was clipped by 6 bases and J by 0 bases; unmatched bases: 8. This CDR3 has 16 residues. CDR3 DNA: TGCGCCAGCAGGACAGGGACGTGTGACTCCTACAATGAGCAGTTCTTC. Residues: CASRTGTCDSYNEQFF.

The chain carries TRBV2 and TRBJ1-4; D ambiguous. The germline V and J ends were trimmed by 4 bases and 6 bases, with 15 bases remaining between them. The germline V gene has CDR1 SNHLY and CDR2 FYNNEI. CDR3 length equals 15 residues. CDR3 bases: TGTGCCAGCAGTGTGAGGCCGGAGACCTATGAAAAACTGTTTTTT. It specifies CASSVRPETYEKLFF.

V is TRBV19 and J is TRBJ2-2; TRBD2 matches at 11 bases. The CDR3 sequence is 15 residues long. Trimming took 1 base from V and 7 from J; bases not matched to a gene: 2. CDR1 and CDR2 from the germline V gene are LNHDA and SQIVND (reference sequence). This CDR3 is CASSIGLAGSGELFF. In nucleotides, the CDR3 is TGTGCCAGTAGTATAGGACTAGCGGGAAGCGGGGAGCTGTTTTTT.

V gene TRBV7-9 combines with J gene TRBJ2-7; D is ambiguous. The V gene's germline CDR1 is SEHNR and CDR2 FQNEAQ (reference sequence). The CDR3 is 12 residues long. V lost 1 base to trimming and J lost 5 bases, with 6 bases between them. CDR3 residues: CASSLVRDEQYF. The CDR3 coding sequence is TGTGCCAGCAGCTTAGTTAGGGACGAGCAGTACTTC. The full variable domain, in which reference TRBV7-9 and TRBJ2-7 provide the parts outside the CDR3, is DTGVSQNPRHKITKRGQNVTFRCDPISEHNRLYWYRQTLGQGPEFLTYFQNEAQLEKSRLLSDRFSAERPKGSFSTLEIQRTEQGDSAMYLCASSLVRDEQYFGPGTRLTVT.

This clone was observed a few times. The rearrangement joins TRBV19 to TRBJ1-1; 7 bases are a match to TRBD1. Germline values: CDR1 LNHDA, CDR2 SQIVND (reference sequence). This CDR3 has 12 amino acids. J gave up 5 bases and V 4 bases, and 1 base lay outside the gene matches. CDR3 sequence: CASSNRGTEAFF. CDR3 DNA: TGTGCCAGTAGTAACAGGGGAACTGAAGCTTTCTTT.

V gene TRBV28 combines with J gene TRBJ1-5; D ambiguous. The CDR3 is 12 residues long. In germline, CDR1 is MDHEN, CDR2 SYDVKM. Between the trimmed V and J ends, which lost 6 bases and 6 bases, there was a span of 9 bases. The CDR3 loop reads CASSEDLQPQHF. CDR3 bases: TGTGCCAGCAGCGAAGACCTTCAGCCCCAGCATTTT.

The rearrangement joins TRBV27 to TRBJ2-7; tentative D call: TRBD2 (6 bases). The CDR3 runs to 13 residues. Germline CDR1 is MNHEY and CDR2 is SMNVEV (reference sequence). Trimming pared 5 bases from V and 5 bases from J, leaving 13 bases between. The CDR3: CASSGDSVHEQYF. In DNA form, the CDR3 reads TGTGCCAGCAGTGGGGACTCCGTCCACGAGCAGTACTTC.

This chain joins TRBV10-2 and TRBJ2-3, with 12 bases aligning to TRBD2. The CDR3 extends over 16 amino acids. With V trimmed by 6 bases and J by 0 bases, 4 bases remained unmatched. CDR1 is WSHSY and CDR2 is SAAADI in the germline V gene. The chain's CDR3 is CASSRLAGASTDTQYF. CDR3 nucleotide sequence: TGCGCCAGCAGCCGACTAGCGGGAGCTAGCACAGATACGCAGTATTTT.

This rearrangement joins TRBV28 to TRBJ1-1; 7 nucleotides agree with TRBD1. This CDR3 has 14 residues. Trimming cost V 8 bases and J 7 bases; bases outside gene matches: 13. The germline V gene has CDR1 MDHEN and CDR2 SYDVKM. CDR3: CASSPLEGASEAFF. CDR3 sequence (DNA): TGTGCCAGCTCACCGCTAGAGGGGGCGAGTGAAGCTTTCTTT.

This chain links TRBV4-1 with TRBJ1-1; TRBD1 is a possible D gene (5 bases). Trimming removed 1 base from V and 2 bases from J, with 8 bases in between. CDR1 is MGHRA and CDR2 is YSYEKL in the germline V gene. This CDR3 has 14 residues. CDR3 DNA sequence: TGCGCCAGCAGCCAAGGGGACGGAAACACTGAAGCTTTCTTT. It codes for CASSQGDGNTEAFF.

The V and J genes are TRBV28 and TRBJ2-7; TRBD2 matches 7 bases. The CDR3 runs to 17 residues. Germline lookup yields CDR1 MDHEN and CDR2 SYDVKM. Losses at the gene ends were 1 base for V and 2 bases for J; bases not matched to a gene: 11. The CDR3 DNA reads as TGTGCCAGCAGTTTATCTGCGACTAGCACCTTGGCCTACGAGCAGTACTTC. It codes for CASSLSATSTLAYEQYF.

The V call is TRBV18, the J call TRBJ1-1; D ambiguous. CDR3 length: 12 residues. The ends were cut back, 6 bases at V and 5 bases at J, with 10 bases in the middle. Germline assignment: CDR1 KGHSH and CDR2 LQKENI. DNA for the CDR3: TGTGCCAGCTCGTCCGGGGAGACTGAAGCTTTCTTT. Translating it yields CASSSGETEAFF.

The table lists this clone with a count of one. The CDR3 sequence: CASSLDAGGRVTGEQYF. The CDR3 coding sequence is TGTGCCAGCAGCTTAGACGCCGGGGGGCGCGTAACCGGGGAGCAGTACTTC. V usage is TRBV7-2 and J usage is TRBJ2-7, with D perhaps TRBD2 (7 bases). Germline CDR1 reads SGHTA; CDR2 reads FQGNSA. With 1 base removed from V and 7 bases from J, the gap between germline ends came to 23 bases. The CDR3 is made up of 17 amino acids.

The rearrangement joins TRBV5-6 to TRBJ2-3; TRBD2 aligns across 12 bases. CDR1 is SGHDT and CDR2 is YYEEEE in the germline V gene. The CDR3 has 16 residues. J gave up 2 bases and V 3 bases, and 4 bases lay outside the gene matches. CDR3 sequence reads: CASSWRTSGVTDTQYF. For the CDR3, the DNA is TGTGCCAGCAGCTGGAGGACTAGCGGGGTCACAGATACGCAGTATTTT.

The chain combines TRBV27 with TRBJ2-7; possibly TRBD1 for D (7 bases). Trimming shortened V by 6 bases and J by 3 bases, and 18 bases separated the two germline ends. CDR1 is MNHEY, CDR2 SMNVEV, per germline (reference sequence). The CDR3 has 15 residues. The CDR3 DNA follows: TGTGCCAGCAGCTACGGGCGGGACAGAAGCTACGAGCAGTACTTC. Protein: CASSYGRDRSYEQYF.

The chain carries TRBV15 and TRBJ1-4; TRBD1 matches at 7 bases. V was pared by 7 bases and J by 4 bases, with 12 bases of the junction left unmatched. The CDR3 is made up of 16 amino acids. The germline gives CDR1 LNHNV, CDR2 YYDKDF (reference sequence). The DNA of the CDR3 is TGTGCCACCACAAGACGAAGACAGGGTCTTAATGAAAAACTGTTTTTT. Its protein is CATTRRRQGLNEKLFF.

The chain joins TRBV12-5 to TRBJ2-7; 8 bases are shared with TRBD2. The CDR3 length is 14 residues. The V gene's germline CDR1 is LGHNT and CDR2 FRNRAP. The trim removed 7 bases at V and 3 bases at J, leaving 8 bases unmatched. CDR3 in amino acids: CASAPGSGIYEQYF. The DNA of the CDR3 is TGTGCTAGTGCCCCGGGTAGCGGGATCTACGAGCAGTACTTC.

The J gene is TRBJ2-7, the V gene TRBV4-1; 7 bases map to TRBD2. Trimming at V came to 3 bases and at J to 2 bases, leaving 10 bases not matched to a gene. Germline V gene data show CDR1 as MGHRA and CDR2 as YSYEKL. CDR3 length equals 16 residues. In nucleotides, the CDR3 is TGCGCCAGCAGCCAGGCTTGGGGGGAGGGCCCCTACGAGCAGTACTTC. The encoded protein is CASSQAWGEGPYEQYF.